This TCR beta chain appears in the sequencing data of a study of vaccination and CD4 T cells after COVID-19 (dated by TCRdb to 2021 to 2024). Some background on the complete study: Convalescent patients had a positive SARS-CoV-2 result on nasal swab PCR, and of these patients, under ten had mild disease and one had severe disease. The cultures were stimulated with overlapping spike peptide pools from SARS-CoV-2 and from the common cold coronaviruses HCoV-NL63, HCoV-OC43 and HCoV-229E. Control cultures used a CEFX viral epitope pool as positive control, an HIV-1 Nef peptide pool as negative control, or no peptide. Post-vaccine blood samples were collected a median of about 72 days after the second vaccine dose, ranging from roughly 12 to 250 days. Participants got two doses of the Pfizer-BioNTech BNT162b2 vaccine (n=8) or two doses of the Moderna mRNA-1273 vaccine (n=2). In 10 COVID-19 convalescent patients and several infection-naive healthy vaccine recipients, the spike-specific CD4+ TCR repertoire before mRNA vaccination was compared with the repertoire after mRNA vaccination. The convalescent cohort comprised six males and four females, including two Hispanic individuals, seven Caucasians, two Asians and one multiracial person. Post-COVID blood samples were collected from convalescent patients a median of roughly 100 days after diagnosis, with a range of about 30 to 170 days.

Concerning this clonotype: Its antigen is still unknown. Base qualities are not at hand, and no much larger clone is one base apart.

Reading the germline V gene (reference sequence) gives CDR1 LNHDA and CDR2 SQIVND. V lost 1 base and J lost 0 bases; the stretch between them is 10 bases long. The CDR3 holds 16 amino acids from the cysteine to the phenylalanine. Only the CDR3 portion is preserved as DNA: 48 bases, with reading frame beginning at the first base. In light of the paper, this sample's treatment or condition label describes: approximately nine-day PBMC culture with coronavirus spike peptide pools or control peptides (ViraFEST assay). The study used the ViraFEST assay, which expanded antigen-specific T cells with peptide pools and then identified expanded clonotypes by TCR sequencing. Positive SARS-CoV-2 PCR tests in the convalescent patients dated from March to December 2020, before Alpha, Beta and Delta variants emerged in the United States. Over 1.5 million PBMCs per well were cultured in IMDM with approximately 5% human AB serum and roughly 9.3 IU/ml IL-2, plus 10 ug/ml peptide pools. Half of the culture medium was replaced with fresh IL-2-containing medium on days 3 and 7. After 10 days of culture, CD4+ T cells were isolated by negative selection using the EasySep CD4+ T cell isolation kit. PBMCs were separated from whole blood using Ficoll-Paque Plus gradient centrifugation and then either used fresh or cryopreserved at -140C. Each culture condition was generally run in triplicate wells.

The library was obtained by PCR. At the Johns Hopkins FTIC core, DNA from the cultured CD4+ T cells underwent TCR sequencing with the Oncomine TCR Beta short-read assay. The QIAamp micro DNA kit was used to extract genomic DNA from the cultured CD4+ T cells. Oncomine TCR Beta libraries from cultured CD4+ T cells were pooled with unique dual indexes and sequenced on an Illumina iSeq 100. In the original analysis: Non-productive sequences were filtered out, and CDR3s that did not start with C, did not end with F or W, or were shorter than 7 amino acids were discarded. The MANAFEST web application was used to identify antigen-specific clonotypes by comparing peptide-stimulated wells against reference wells and other culture wells. For a clone to be called positive, the clone needed an FDR below 0.05, an odds ratio above 5, and a productive frequency above 0.1% in at least two of three replicate wells. Cross-reactive clonotypes were defined as significantly expanded in both SARS-CoV-2 spike wells and at least one common cold coronavirus spike condition. Using R version 3.6.1, CDR3 homology was evaluated through Levenshtein distances (stringdist) along with unrooted phylogenetic trees (ape). The public reads were reanalyzed by TCRdb: fastp trimming at Q25, MiXCR alignment, in-frame beta chains only. One record per CDR3 amino acid sequence lists the most common genes and DNA. TCRdb, rather than the study authors, made the V and J calls. Recorded for this sample are tens of thousands of distinct CDR3 sequences; roughly two fifths of them occurred a single time. The ten largest clones capture around 12% of the sample.

General conclusions and limits of the study: The study included relatively few convalescent patients and did not analyze early timepoints after natural infection. In convalescent patients, a median approximately 89% of post-vaccine SARS-CoV-2-reactive clones were detected only after vaccination, suggesting vaccine-specific priming. The median count of SARS-CoV-2-reactive clonotypes went up from 21 after infection to 38 after vaccination, although the change was not significant. Nearly all vaccine-specific clones in convalescent patients (304 of 307) were mono-reactive for SARS-CoV-2 spike rather than cross-reactive with common cold coronaviruses.

Rearrangement joined TRBV19 to TRBJ1-3, with an unclear D gene assignment. This sequence originates from a human donor who had recovered from COVID-19. Sequenced: CD4+ T cells from blood, cultured in vitro. The DNA sequence is TGTGCCAGTAGTATAGGTGGTTCCACCTCTGGAAACACCATATATTTT. Its product reads: CASSIGGSTSGNTIYF.